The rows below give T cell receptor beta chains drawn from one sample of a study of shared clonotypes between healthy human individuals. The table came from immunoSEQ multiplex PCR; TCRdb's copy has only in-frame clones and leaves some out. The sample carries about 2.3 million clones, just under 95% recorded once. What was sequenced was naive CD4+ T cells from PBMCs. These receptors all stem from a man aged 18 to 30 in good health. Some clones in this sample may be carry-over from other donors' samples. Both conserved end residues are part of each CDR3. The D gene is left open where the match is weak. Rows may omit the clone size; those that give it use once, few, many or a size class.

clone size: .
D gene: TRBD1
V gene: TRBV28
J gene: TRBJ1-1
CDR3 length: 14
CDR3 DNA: TGTGCCAGCAGTGGGACCAAGGGACAGCAAGAAGCTTTCTTT
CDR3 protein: CASSGTKGQQEAFF

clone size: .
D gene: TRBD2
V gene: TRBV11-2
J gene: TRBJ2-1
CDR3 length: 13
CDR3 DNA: TGTGCCAGCAGTAGCGGGAGGGCAAATGAGCAGTTCTTC
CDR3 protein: CASSSGRANEQFF

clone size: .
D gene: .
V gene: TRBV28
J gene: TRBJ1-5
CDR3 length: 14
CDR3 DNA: TGTGCCAGCAGACTTGGTCGGGAGGGACAGCCCCAGCATTTT
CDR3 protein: CASRLGREGQPQHF

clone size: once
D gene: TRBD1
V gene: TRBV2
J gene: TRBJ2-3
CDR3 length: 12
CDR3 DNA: TGTGCCAGCAGTGGGGACAGGGGCGCCCAGTATTTT
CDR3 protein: CASSGDRGAQYF

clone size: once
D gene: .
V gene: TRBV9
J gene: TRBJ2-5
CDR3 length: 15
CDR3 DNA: TGTGCCAGCAGCGTAGCCGGGCAAGGAGGGGAGACCCAGTACTTC
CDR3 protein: CASSVAGQGGETQYF

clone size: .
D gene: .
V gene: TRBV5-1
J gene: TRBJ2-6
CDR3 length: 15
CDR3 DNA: TGCGCCAGCAGCTTCGGACTTGCTGGGGCCAACGTCCTGACTTTC
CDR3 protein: CASSFGLAGANVLTF

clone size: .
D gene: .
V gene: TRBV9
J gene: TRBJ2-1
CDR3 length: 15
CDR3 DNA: TGTGCCAGCAGCGTAGAGGGACGGGTTAACAATGAGCAGTTCTTC
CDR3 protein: CASSVEGRVNNEQFF

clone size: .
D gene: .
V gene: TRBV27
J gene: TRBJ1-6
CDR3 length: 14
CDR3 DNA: TGTGCCAGCAGTTTAGACAGTACGAATTCACCCCTCCACTTT
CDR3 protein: CASSLDSTNSPLHF

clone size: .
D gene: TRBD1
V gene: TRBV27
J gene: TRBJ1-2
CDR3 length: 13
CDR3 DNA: TGTGCCAGCAGTTGGGCAGGGGGCCATGGCTACACCTTC
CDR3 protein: CASSWAGGHGYTF

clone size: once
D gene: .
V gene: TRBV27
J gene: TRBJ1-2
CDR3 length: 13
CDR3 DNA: TGTGCCAGCAGTTTACGGGGTGCCTATGGCTACACCTTC
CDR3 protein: CASSLRGAYGYTF

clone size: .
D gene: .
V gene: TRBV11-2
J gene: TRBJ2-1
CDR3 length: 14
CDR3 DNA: TGTGCCAGCGGTAGAAGCACCACCTACAATGAGCAGTTCTTC
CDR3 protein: CASGRSTTYNEQFF